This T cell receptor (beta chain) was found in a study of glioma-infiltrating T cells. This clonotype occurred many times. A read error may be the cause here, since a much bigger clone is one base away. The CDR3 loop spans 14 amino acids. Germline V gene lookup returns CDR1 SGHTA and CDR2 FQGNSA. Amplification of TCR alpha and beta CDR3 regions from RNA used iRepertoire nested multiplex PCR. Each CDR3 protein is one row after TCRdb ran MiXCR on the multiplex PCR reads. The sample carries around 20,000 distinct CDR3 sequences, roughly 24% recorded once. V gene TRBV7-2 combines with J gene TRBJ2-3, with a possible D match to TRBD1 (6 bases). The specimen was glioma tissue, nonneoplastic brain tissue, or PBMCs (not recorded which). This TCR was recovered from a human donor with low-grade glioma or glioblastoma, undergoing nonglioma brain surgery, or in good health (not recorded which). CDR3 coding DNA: TGTGCCCGCAGCTTAGGGACATGGGCAGATACGCAGTATTTT. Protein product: CARSLGTWADTQYF.